This T cell receptor (beta chain) was recorded in a study of cytomegalovirus exposure and HLA in healthy donors. Study-level findings and limits: Later on, a genetic analysis was performed. It linked a missense variant in DCLRE1C with V- and J-gene trimming of TCR beta.

PCR amplification relied on 60 Vbeta primers (plus 13 Jbeta primers). TCRdb's copy holds only in-frame clones and misses some; the assay was immunoSEQ multiplex PCR. The data contain roughly 120,000 clones, 73% of them singletons. Germline-derived CDR1 and CDR2 are GTSNPN and SVGIG (reference sequence). CDR3 length: 12 residues. Trimming stripped 0 bases from V and 7 bases from J, with 10 bases between. This clone has more than one count but fewer than ten. Antigen specificity is unknown. The clonotype comes from a man in his 60s in good health and CMV-seropositive. The sequenced material came from PBMCs. The chain links TRBV30 to TRBJ2-7; a weak D match, TRBD1 (5 bases). CDR3 in amino acids: CAWSVQVREQYF. CDR3 nucleotides: TGTGCCTGGAGTGTACAGGTGAGGGAGCAGTACTTC.